The 29 T cell receptor beta chains listed next were all sequenced from one sample in a study of T-cell reconstitution after alpha-beta-depleted transplantation in children (dated by TCRdb to about 2016). The receptor library was made with PCR. Instrument on record: Illumina HiSeq 2500. Molecular barcoding was employed in the preparation of TCR libraries, with unique molecular identifiers being used to normalize TCRbeta repertoire quantification. Using fastp at Q25 and MiXCR, TCRdb reprocessed the public reads and kept productive beta chains. CDR3 protein duplicates are merged, each entry listing the most common genes and DNA. Present in this sample are around 360,000 distinct CDR3 sequences, around 10% of which were seen just once. The top ten clones comprise 2% to 3% of the sample. The input for sequencing was PBMCs from the stem cell graft donor, taken from the stem cell graft. The receptors shown here come from a human donor who donated a stem cell graft to a child with acute lymphoblastic leukemia.

The sample holds a few counts of this clonotype. The gene calls are TRBV27 and TRBJ2-3; 8 bases align to TRBD1. This CDR3 spans 17 amino acids. The V segment lost 2 bases and the J segment 4 bases; nucleotides outside the gene matches: 11. The V gene's germline CDR1 is MNHEY and CDR2 SMNVEV (reference sequence). CDR3 residues: CASSLLGPGQGPDTQYF. Here the CDR3 DNA reads TGTGCCAGCAGTTTACTAGGCCCCGGACAGGGTCCAGATACGCAGTATTTT.

This chain links TRBV27 with TRBJ2-3, with 10 bases lining up with TRBD2. CDR1 MNHEY and CDR2 SMNVEV come from the germline V gene (reference sequence). CDR3 length: 15 amino acids. V was clipped by 6 bases and J by 6 bases; unmatched bases: 9. CDR3 in DNA: TGTGCCAGCAGGCCACTAGCGGGACCCCGCGATACGCAGTATTTT. Protein: CASRPLAGPRDTQYF.

This clonotype showed up just a few times. The chain couples TRBV5-5 to TRBJ2-7, with D uncertain. CDR1 is SGHKS, CDR2 YYEKEE, per germline (reference sequence). The V end lost 0 bases, the J end lost 6 bases, and 7 bases lay between the germline ends. The CDR3 runs 12 residues. The CDR3 DNA is TGTGCCAGCAGCTTGGGAGTTGCCGAGCAGTACTTC. Encoded protein: CASSLGVAEQYF.

The J gene is TRBJ2-7, the V gene TRBV29-1; tentatively, D is TRBD2 (6 bases). The CDR3 sequence is 13 residues long. The germline V gene encodes CDR1 SQVTM and CDR2 ANQGSEA. Trimming took off 4 bases at V and 3 bases at J, with 13 bases between the two ends. This CDR3 reads CSVVSGVRYEQYF. CDR3 coding DNA: TGCAGCGTTGTATCGGGAGTCCGCTACGAGCAGTACTTC.

The J gene is TRBJ1-5, the V gene TRBV20-1; D might be TRBD1 (5 bases). CDR1 and CDR2 (germline): DFQATT, SNEGSKA (reference sequence). The CDR3 length is 13 residues. V lost 5 bases and J 4 bases, leaving 12 bases between the germline ends. Here the CDR3 DNA reads TGCAGTGCTCAGACGGGGGGAAATCAGCCCCAGCATTTT. Translating it yields CSAQTGGNQPQHF.

V usage is TRBV12-3 or TRBV12-4 and J usage is TRBJ2-1; 8 positions match TRBD2. Trimming removed 4 bases from V and 4 bases from J; junction bases left unmatched: 6. The CDR3 totals 15 residues. In DNA, the CDR3 is TGTGCCAGCAGTTCTCTCCGGGAGGGGTACAATGAGCAGTTCTTC. Amino acids: CASSSLREGYNEQFF.

This clonotype was counted between two and nine times. V and J are TRBV27 and TRBJ1-1, with D perhaps TRBD1 (5 bases). The CDR3 contains 14 residues. The germline V gene encodes CDR1 MNHEY and CDR2 SMNVEV (reference sequence). Trimming shortened V by 3 bases and J by 3 bases, and 11 bases separated the two germline ends. The chain's CDR3 is CASSLKGLYTEAFF. The CDR3 DNA is TGTGCCAGCAGTTTGAAGGGGCTGTACACTGAAGCTTTCTTT.

The rearrangement joins TRBV11-2 to TRBJ2-2; the match to TRBD2 covers 10 bases. The CDR3 contains 18 residues. J was trimmed by 0 bases and V by 5 bases; bases with no gene match: 9. Germline CDR1 is SGHAT and CDR2 is FQNNGV. The CDR3 DNA is TGTGCCAGCAGCCCGTCGTTCCTAGCGGGAGCGAACACCGGGGAGCTGTTTTTT. It is translated as CASSPSFLAGANTGELFF. The whole variable domain, filled in from reference TRBV11-2 and TRBJ2-2, reads EAGVAQSPRYKIIEKRQSVAFWCNPISGHATLYWYQQILGQGPKLLIQFQNNGVVDDSQLPKDRFSAERLKGVDSTLKIQPAKLEDSAVYLCASSPSFLAGANTGELFFGEGSRLTVL.

This clonotype occurred a few times. The chain recombines TRBV12-3 or TRBV12-4 with TRBJ2-1; TRBD2 aligns across 14 bases. The CDR3 is 16 residues long. V lost 3 bases and J lost 8; bases outside the gene matches: 6. CDR3 in amino acids: CASSFEGTSGSYEQFF. For the CDR3, the DNA is TGTGCCAGCAGTTTCGAGGGGACTAGCGGGAGTTATGAGCAGTTCTTC.

The V gene is TRBV7-6, the J gene TRBJ2-5, with D possibly TRBD1 on 5 matching bases. CDR1 and CDR2 from the germline V gene are SGHVS and FNYEAQ. The CDR3 sequence is 15 residues long. V lost 1 base and J lost 4, with 13 bases in between. The CDR3 region has the DNA TGTGCCAGCAGCTTAGGCAGGGTGGGGCGAGAGACCCAGTACTTC. It yields the protein CASSLGRVGRETQYF.

This clonotype has only a few counts. The chain uses TRBV19 and TRBJ2-1; 14 bases are shared with TRBD2. Germline V gives CDR1 LNHDA, CDR2 SQIVND (reference sequence). The CDR3 covers 16 residues. The V gene end was trimmed by 6 bases and the J gene end by 10 bases; junction bases not matched to a gene: 11. CDR3 nucleotides: TGTGCCAGTAGCCCACGGGGACTAGCGGGAGCGGGGGAGCAGTTCTTC. This translates into CASSPRGLAGAGEQFF.

This clonotype has just a few counts. The V gene is TRBV20-1, the J gene TRBJ1-2, with 9 bases matching TRBD1. CDR3 length: 14 amino acids. The ends lost 2 bases at V and 4 bases at J; junction bases unmatched: 5. CDR1 is DFQATT and CDR2 is SNEGSKA in the germline V gene (reference sequence). The CDR3 protein is CSARTGQGFYGYTF. CDR3 coding DNA: TGCAGTGCTAGAACGGGACAGGGCTTCTATGGCTACACCTTC.

In its sample, this clonotype was seen a few times. V and J are TRBV12-3 or TRBV12-4 and TRBJ2-1, with 8 bases matching TRBD2. There are 14 residues in the CDR3. V shed 4 bases and J 7 bases; nucleotides not matched to a gene: 6. The DNA for the CDR3 is TGTGCCAGCAGTTCGTGGGCTAGCGGGAATGAGCAGTTCTTC. As protein: CASSSWASGNEQFF.

The chain couples TRBV3-1 to TRBJ2-7, with 9 nucleotides matching TRBD2. J was trimmed by 4 bases and V by 1 base; bases with no gene match: 8. The germline V gene encodes CDR1 LGHDT and CDR2 YNNKEL (reference sequence). The CDR3 is made up of 16 amino acids. CDR3 loop: CASSQGVTSGAYEQYF. CDR3 in DNA: TGTGCCAGCAGCCAAGGTGTGACTAGCGGAGCTTACGAGCAGTACTTC.

There are a few counts of this clonotype. The rearrangement links TRBV28 to TRBJ2-3, with D maybe TRBD2 (6 bases). This CDR3 spans 14 amino acids. CDR1 and CDR2 (germline): MDHEN, SYDVKM. The V gene lost 1 base and the J gene lost 11 bases, with 16 bases spanning the gap. The CDR3 DNA reads as TGTGCCAGCAGTTTATTCGGGGGAGATATTAAGCAGTATTTT. This sequence encodes CASSLFGGDIKQYF.

In this sample, this clonotype turned up a few times. CDR3 DNA sequence: TGTGCCAGCAGCTTAGCGGTAGACCTCGTGTCCTACGAGCAGTACTTC. It specifies CASSLAVDLVSYEQYF. V gene TRBV7-2 combines with J gene TRBJ2-7; D uncertain. The CDR3 is 16 amino acids. Deletions cut 0 bases from V and 1 base from J, with 13 bases between. Germline assignment: CDR1 SGHTA and CDR2 FQGNSA.

In this sample, this clonotype turned up many times. The V call is TRBV28, the J call TRBJ2-7; D unresolved. The ends were cut back, 2 bases at V and 2 bases at J, with 10 bases in the middle. CDR1 and CDR2 (germline): MDHEN, SYDVKM. The CDR3 has 14 amino acids. CDR3 nucleotides: TGTGCCAGCAGTTTACGTGGAAGGGCCTACGAGCAGTACTTC. This encodes CASSLRGRAYEQYF.

This clonotype has only a few counts. This CDR3 reads CASSLNSLSGNTIYF. As DNA, the CDR3 is TGTGCCAGCAGTTTAAACAGCCTCTCTGGAAACACCATATATTTT. This chain connects TRBV27 to TRBJ1-3; D is unresolved. The ends were cut back, 2 bases at V and 0 bases at J, with 8 bases in the middle. This CDR3 comprises 15 residues. CDR1 is MNHEY, CDR2 SMNVEV, per germline (reference sequence).

This clonotype was counted between two and nine times. The chain carries TRBV6-5 and TRBJ2-3, with 10 bases lining up with TRBD1. The CDR3 contains 14 residues. Losses at the gene ends were 2 bases for V and 5 bases for J; bases not matched to a gene: 1. Germline-derived CDR1 and CDR2 are MNHEY and SVGAGI. Here the CDR3 reads CASSYGQGEDTQYF. In DNA, the CDR3 is TGTGCCAGCAGTTACGGACAGGGGGAAGATACGCAGTATTTT.

The chain employs TRBV6-4 and TRBJ1-6, with a weak D call TRBD1 (5 bases). The germline V and J ends were trimmed by 0 bases and 8 bases, with 11 bases remaining between them. This CDR3 spans 15 amino acids. Germline V CDR1 and CDR2: MRHNA, SNTAGT. The CDR3 nucleotides are TGTGCCAGCAGTGACTCGGCAGGGACTTATTCACCCCTCCACTTT. Translating it yields CASSDSAGTYSPLHF.

The rearrangement links TRBV18 to TRBJ1-1; D not certain. The CDR3 is 13 amino acids. Germline lookup yields CDR1 KGHSH and CDR2 LQKENI. Trimming removed 2 bases at V and 1 base at J, with 5 bases between. CDR3 DNA sequence: TGTGCCAGCTCACCAGCCCAGAACACTGAAGCTTTCTTT. This sequence encodes CASSPAQNTEAFF.

The chain combines TRBV7-9 with TRBJ2-1; 13 positions agree with TRBD2. Germline V gives CDR1 SEHNR, CDR2 FQNEAQ (reference sequence). This CDR3 comprises 16 residues. J gave up 8 bases and V 5 bases, and 9 bases lay outside the gene matches. The CDR3 spells CASSPSGLAGEDEQFF. CDR3 in DNA: TGTGCCAGCAGCCCCTCAGGACTAGCGGGAGAGGATGAGCAGTTCTTC.

The chain is built from TRBV20-1 and TRBJ2-1, with D hard to call. Trimming pared 4 bases from V and 8 bases from J, leaving 9 bases between. This CDR3 is 11 amino acids long. Germline V CDR1 and CDR2: DFQATT, SNEGSKA (reference sequence). As DNA, the CDR3 is TGCAGTGCTAAAAGATTGGATGAGCAGTTCTTC. Translating gives CSAKRLDEQFF.

This clonotype showed up just a few times. The J gene is TRBJ2-1, the V gene TRBV12-3 or TRBV12-4; perhaps TRBD2 as D (5 bases). This CDR3 contains 13 residues. Between the trimmed V and J ends, which lost 3 bases and 7 bases, there was a span of 10 bases. The CDR3 loop is CASSFGDTNEQFF. In DNA form, the CDR3 reads TGTGCCAGCAGTTTCGGGGATACGAATGAGCAGTTCTTC.

This clonotype was observed many times. The DNA of the CDR3 is TGTGCCAGCAGCTTCCCGGGACAAAGCACAGATACGCAGTATTTT. It is translated as CASSFPGQSTDTQYF. This chain connects TRBV7-9 to TRBJ2-3, with a possible D match to TRBD1 (6 bases). This CDR3 is 15 amino acids long. Germline values: CDR1 SEHNR, CDR2 FQNEAQ (reference sequence). The V end was cut by 3 bases, the J end by 0 bases, with 10 bases between.

The chain has TRBV5-1 and TRBJ2-7; D is unresolved. Trimming removed 5 bases at V and 2 bases at J, with 5 bases between. CDR3 length: 11 residues. The germline V gene has CDR1 SGHRS and CDR2 YFSETQ. Written as DNA, the CDR3 is TGCGCCAGCAGGAGGACCTACGAGCAGTACTTC. It specifies CASRRTYEQYF.

This chain joins TRBV11-2 and TRBJ2-3; 10 bases agree with TRBD2. Losses at the gene ends were 0 bases for V and 2 bases for J; bases not matched to a gene: 17. The V gene's germline CDR1 is SGHAT and CDR2 FQNNGV. The length of the CDR3 is 21 residues. The CDR3 loop is CASSLDSLAGVGLTHTDTQYF. In nucleotides, the CDR3 is TGTGCCAGCAGCTTAGATAGTCTAGCGGGAGTTGGGCTAACTCACACAGATACGCAGTATTTT.

The chain joins TRBV3-1 to TRBJ2-7; 8 nucleotides line up with TRBD1. The CDR3 consists of 15 residues. Trimming at V came to 4 bases and at J to 0 bases, leaving 5 bases not matched to a gene. Germline CDR1 reads LGHDT; CDR2 reads YNNKEL (reference sequence). Here the CDR3 DNA reads TGTGCCAGCAGCCTTTGGACAGGGATCTCCTACGAGCAGTACTTC. Encoded protein: CASSLWTGISYEQYF.

The V call is TRBV9, the J call TRBJ2-1, with a weak D call TRBD2 (7 bases). Germline CDR1 reads SGDLS; CDR2 reads YYNGEE. Deletions cut 0 bases from V and 8 bases from J, with 12 bases between. The CDR3 length is 14 residues. CDR3: CASSVVGGPHEQFF. CDR3 coding DNA: TGTGCCAGCAGCGTAGTGGGGGGGCCACATGAGCAGTTCTTC.